Sequencing of this T cell receptor beta chain was carried out in a study of T cells in Graves' hyperthyroidism and ophthalmopathy. RNA transcripts were the template for amplifying TCR beta CDR3 regions. First-round RT-PCR of the TCR CDR3 relied on the HTBI primer set. TCRdb reanalysed the multiplex PCR reads using MiXCR and keeps one entry per CDR3 protein. The sample holds about 540,000 distinct CDR3 sequences, about 45% seen once. Those with hyperthyroidism were 18 to 65 years old, newly diagnosed, and ill for under 2 months. This clonotype was seen at least ten times. V lost 3 bases to trimming and J lost 5 bases; unmatched junction nucleotides: 7. This CDR3 is built from 15 residues. CDR1 is SNHLY and CDR2 is FYNNEI in the germline V gene.

This sequence originates from a woman between 18 and 29 years old with Graves' hyperthyroidism. The chain uses TRBV2 and TRBJ2-1, with 7 positions matching TRBD2. Sequencing was carried out using peripheral blood or thyroid tissue (not recorded which). This chain's CDR3 is CASSETASGNNEQFF. The CDR3 DNA follows: TGTGCCAGCAGTGAGACGGCTAGCGGTAACAATGAGCAGTTCTTC.